Following are 15 T cell receptor beta chains from one sample sequenced in a study of blood T cells in healthy people across ages (dated by TCRdb to 2015 to 2017). Library generation was performed with 5' RACE. Data came from an Illumina HiSeq 2500. A second about 7 to 12 cycle PCR used a sample-barcoded 5' primer and a J-beta primer mix. The public reads were reprocessed in TCRdb via fastp at Q25 and MiXCR, keeping in-frame beta chains. Duplicate CDR3 protein sequences are folded into a single record with the most common DNA and genes. The sample yields roughly 800,000 distinct CDR3 sequences; roughly 25% were counted once. In total, the top ten clones hold under 4.5% of the sample. This sample was shared with a second study, whose subject was T cells of mothers and their children.

The sequenced sample consisted of blood. All receptors derive from a boy aged 5-17 years in good health.

The gene calls are TRBV7-2 and TRBJ2-7; the D is unclear. The CDR3 spans 11 residues. Germline V lookup: CDR1 SGHTA, CDR2 FQGNSA. Trimming shortened V by 1 base and J by 12 bases, and 10 bases separated the two germline ends. The chain's CDR3 is CASSLVGVRYF. In DNA form, the CDR3 reads TGTGCCAGCAGCTTAGTCGGAGTGAGGTACTTC.

The chain has TRBV3-1 and TRBJ1-4, with 11 bases that match TRBD1. The V segment lost 3 bases and the J segment 12 bases; nucleotides outside the gene matches: 9. This CDR3 region has 15 residues. Germline loops: CDR1 LGHDT, CDR2 YNNKEL (reference sequence). The CDR3 here is CASSHDRTGGLELFF. CDR3 nucleotides: TGTGCCAGCAGCCATGACCGGACAGGGGGCTTAGAACTGTTTTTT.

The genes are TRBV7-2 and TRBJ2-1; TRBD1 agrees at 8 bases. CDR1 SGHTA and CDR2 FQGNSA come from the germline V gene. The junction had 8 bases not matched to a gene; V was cut back by 5 bases and J by 5 bases. This CDR3 has 15 amino acids. The CDR3, as DNA: TGTGCCAGCAGCCTGAGGGACAGGCTCGACAATGAGCAGTTCTTC. Its translation: CASSLRDRLDNEQFF.

The CDR3 DNA sequence: TGTGCCAGCAGCTTGAGGTATCGCACAGATACGCAGTATTTT. This sequence encodes CASSLRYRTDTQYF. V gene TRBV5-4 combines with J gene TRBJ2-3; unclear D gene. Germline lookup yields CDR1 SGHNT and CDR2 YYREEE (reference sequence). The CDR3 totals 14 residues. Trimming took 1 base from V and 1 from J, leaving 7 bases between them.

CDR3 in amino acids: CASSQDPGDYEQYF. The CDR3 nucleotides are TGCGCCAGCAGCCAAGATCCAGGGGATTACGAGCAGTACTTC. The rearrangement uses TRBV4-3 and TRBJ2-7, with D tentatively TRBD1 (6 bases). The CDR3 runs to 14 residues. CDR1 is LGHNA and CDR2 is YSLEER in the germline V gene. V was cut by 0 bases and J by 4 bases, with 10 bases left in between.

This chain joins TRBV29-1 and TRBJ2-5, with 13 bases aligning to TRBD2. The J call may be wrong; the DNA end is better matched by TRBJ2-7. The CDR3 has 17 amino acids. Germline V gene lookup returns CDR1 SQVTM and CDR2 ANQGSEA. CDR3 nucleotide sequence: TGCAGCGTTGAGACAGACCTGGGACTAGCGGGACTCTACGAGCAGTACTTC. Amino acids: CSVETDLGLAGLYEQYF.

This sequence joins TRBV4-3 and TRBJ1-2; D is possibly TRBD1 (6 bases). This CDR3 is 15 amino acids long. V gave up 1 base and J gave up 3 bases, with 12 bases separating them. Looked up from germline, CDR1 is LGHNA and CDR2 is YSLEER. The CDR3 region has the DNA TGCGCCAGCAGCCAAGTTTTCGGGGGCGACTATGGCTACACCTTC. Translated, it gives CASSQVFGGDYGYTF.

The rearrangement links TRBV12-3 or TRBV12-4 to TRBJ2-4; 9 bases are shared with TRBD1. Trimming at V came to 8 bases and at J to 15 bases, leaving 17 bases not matched to a gene. The CDR3 extends over 14 amino acids. CDR3 sequence: CASSSRDREKKSYF. The CDR3 nucleotides are TGTGCCAGCTCTTCCCGGGACAGGGAAAAAAAATCGTACTTC.

Details on this clonotype: An end of the junction differs from the germline gene, which may be a read error. This chain joins TRBV2 and TRBJ2-5; TRBD2 matches 8 bases. CDR3 length equals 16 residues. The germline V gene has CDR1 SNHLY and CDR2 FYNNEI. The DNA of the CDR3 is TGTGCCGGCAGTGACTCCGCGGGGGGCCCCCAAGAGACCCAGTACTTC. The encoded protein is CAGSDSAGGPQETQYF. The whole variable domain, filled in from reference TRBV2 and TRBJ2-5, reads EPEVTQTPSHQVTQMGQEVILRCVPISNHLYFYWYRQILGQKVEFLVSFYNNEISEKSEIFDDQFSVERPDGSNFTLKIRSTKLEDSAMYFCAGSDSAGGPQETQYFGPGTRLLVL.

The table lists this clonotype with a few counts. The V and J genes are TRBV27 and TRBJ1-1; tentatively, D is TRBD1 (5 bases). This CDR3 is 15 amino acids long. V was clipped by 0 bases and J by 2 bases, with 10 bases between them. The germline CDR1 and CDR2 sequences are MNHEY and SMNVEV (reference sequence). CDR3 sequence reads: CASSLSRQINTEAFF. CDR3 nucleotides: TGTGCCAGCAGTTTATCGCGACAGATAAACACTGAAGCTTTCTTT.

The gene calls are TRBV5-5 and TRBJ2-1; a possible D gene is TRBD1 (5 bases). CDR1 and CDR2 (germline): SGHKS, YYEKEE (reference sequence). Between the trimmed V and J ends, which lost 1 base and 0 bases, there was a span of 11 bases. The CDR3 consists of 16 residues. DNA of the CDR3: TGTGCCAGCAGCTTGTGGGGCCAGAGCTCCTACAATGAGCAGTTCTTC. Amino acid sequence: CASSLWGQSSYNEQFF.

The rearrangement uses TRBV24-1 and TRBJ1-2; D may be TRBD1 (6 bases). CDR1 is KGHDR, CDR2 SFDVKD, per germline. This CDR3 region has 14 residues. The ends were cut back, 3 bases at V and 5 bases at J, with 12 bases in the middle. The CDR3 DNA sequence: TGTGCCACCAGTGATGCGGGCCAGGGGTATGGCTACACCTTC. Encoded protein: CATSDAGQGYGYTF.

The chain recombines TRBV11-2 with TRBJ2-6, with 7 bases lining up with TRBD1. This CDR3 is 20 amino acids long. V trimming: 6 bases; J trimming: 1 base; junction bases outside the gene matches: 18. In germline, CDR1 is SGHAT, CDR2 FQNNGV. CDR3 loop: CASRSGTGVGGRSGANVLTF. Here the CDR3 DNA reads TGTGCCAGCAGGTCGGGAACAGGGGTTGGCGGACGGTCTGGGGCCAACGTCCTGACTTTC.

This clonotype was recorded a few times. The chain combines TRBV7-9 with TRBJ2-1; D assignment may be TRBD1 or TRBD2 (5 bases each). The J call may be incorrect, as the DNA end agrees better with TRBJ2-7. The length of the CDR3 is 16 residues. CDR1 and CDR2 (germline): SEHNR, FQNEAQ (reference sequence). The CDR3 DNA sequence: TGTGCCAGCAGCCAGACACCGGGACGGAGCTCCTACGAGCAGTACTTC. It specifies CASSQTPGRSSYEQYF.

The chain employs TRBV29-1 and TRBJ2-7; D gene ambiguous. Germline values: CDR1 SQVTM, CDR2 ANQGSEA. The ends were cut back, 0 bases at V and 4 bases at J, with 13 bases in the middle. CDR3 size: 14 residues. Here the CDR3 DNA reads TGCAGCGTTGAAGATTCAATTATGGGTTACGAGCAGTACTTC. Residues: CSVEDSIMGYEQYF.